Listed here are 26 T cell receptor beta chains from one sample, sequenced in a study of identical twins. TCRdb fed the 5' RACE reads into MiXCR, producing one record per CDR3 protein. Among approximately 260,000 distinct CDR3 sequences, over 11% were seen once, and the ten largest hold around 9.5%. The sequenced sample consisted of memory (CD45RO+) T cells sorted from blood. All receptors come from a woman in her late teens or twenties in good health.

This chain connects TRBV5-6 to TRBJ2-7; possible D gene TRBD1, 6 bases. Trimming removed 4 bases at V and 10 bases at J, with 21 bases between. From germline, CDR1 is SGHDT and CDR2 YYEEEE. CDR3 length: 14 amino acids. The CDR3 bases are TGTGCCAGCAGCCCGGGCCCCACAGGGCTCGATCAGTACTTC. Translated, it gives CASSPGPTGLDQYF.

Only a few counts were recorded for this clonotype. The rearrangement links TRBV20-1 to TRBJ2-7; D unclear. CDR3 size: 15 residues. Germline V gene lookup returns CDR1 DFQATT and CDR2 SNEGSKA (reference sequence). V lost 0 bases and J 1 base, leaving 13 bases between the germline ends. The CDR3 region is CSARDGRRRSYEQYF. The DNA for the CDR3 is TGCAGTGCTAGAGATGGGCGCCGCAGATCCTACGAGCAGTACTTC.

This chain links TRBV19 with TRBJ2-1, with TRBD2 matching over 8 bases. Trimming removed 4 bases from V and 2 bases from J; junction bases left unmatched: 10. Per germline, CDR1 LNHDA and CDR2 SQIVND (reference sequence). This CDR3 has 17 residues. The CDR3 region has the DNA TGTGCCAGTAGTACCCGACGGGGCGGGGGGACCTACAATGAGCAGTTCTTC. Residues: CASSTRRGGGTYNEQFF.

This clonotype was recorded a few times. Germline is not matched at one junction end, which may reflect a read error. This rearrangement joins TRBV5-1 to TRBJ2-2; TRBD2 is a possible D gene (5 bases). CDR1 and CDR2 from the germline V gene are SGHRS and YFSETQ. The length of the CDR3 is 16 residues. The CDR3 here is CASTSQWATNTGEPFF. The CDR3 coding sequence is TGCGCCAGCACTTCACAGTGGGCTACGAACACCGGGGAGCCGTTTTTT. Based on the CDR3 plus reference TRBV5-1 and TRBJ2-2, the full variable domain is KAGVTQTPRYLIKTRGQQVTLSCSPISGHRSVSWYQQTPGQGLQFLFEYFSETQRNKGNFPGRFSGRQFSNSRSEMNVSTLELGDSALYLCASTSQWATNTGEPFFGEGSRLTVL.

The chain is built from TRBV23-1 and TRBJ1-2, with a possible D match to TRBD1 (5 bases). TRBV23-1 is an ORF, with its function uncertain. Trimming stripped 3 bases from V and 6 bases from J, with 14 bases between. The CDR3 spans 14 residues. The CDR3 spells CASSHPGHRHGYTF. The CDR3 DNA is TGCGCCAGCAGTCACCCCGGACATCGCCATGGCTACACCTTC.

The rearrangement uses TRBV12-3 or TRBV12-4 and TRBJ2-7, with D maybe TRBD1 (6 bases). The CDR3 spans 15 residues. Trimming shortened V by 6 bases and J by 1 base, and 16 bases separated the two germline ends. CDR3 protein: CASSPQGPPSYEQYF. The DNA of the CDR3 is TGTGCCAGCAGCCCCCAGGGGCCGCCTTCCTACGAGCAGTACTTC.

The rearrangement links TRBV10-3 to TRBJ2-2; 11 positions match TRBD2. CDR1 is ENHRY, CDR2 SYGVKD, per germline. V was pared by 3 bases and J by 5 bases, with 2 bases of the junction left unmatched. There are 15 residues in the CDR3. In DNA, the CDR3 is TGTGCCATCAGTGATACTAGCGGGAGAACCGGGGAGCTGTTTTTT. Its protein is CAISDTSGRTGELFF.

The chain employs TRBV7-2 and TRBJ1-1; perhaps TRBD1 as D (5 bases). Germline CDR1 reads SGHTA; CDR2 reads FQGNSA. Trimming cost V 5 bases and J 2 bases, with 12 bases left between them. This CDR3 spans 14 amino acids. The chain's CDR3 is CASSRFGGNTEAFF. DNA for the CDR3: TGTGCCAGCAGCCGTTTCGGGGGTAACACTGAAGCTTTCTTT.

There are a few counts of this clonotype. The genes are TRBV7-8 and TRBJ2-1; 9 nucleotides align to TRBD2. Germline trimming cut 5 bases from V and 7 bases from J; bases unmatched to any gene: 9. The CDR3 consists of 15 residues. Germline CDR1 SGHVS, CDR2 FQNEAQ. The CDR3 loop reads CASSPGVAGVNEQFF. CDR3 coding DNA: TGTGCCAGCAGCCCCGGGGTAGCGGGAGTTAATGAGCAGTTCTTC. The full variable domain, rest sourced from reference TRBV7-8 and TRBJ2-1, is GAGVSQSPRYKVAKRGQDVALRCDPISGHVSLFWYQQALGQGPEFLTYFQNEAQLDKSGLPSDRFFAERPEGSVSTLKIQRTQQEDSAVYLCASSPGVAGVNEQFFGPGTRLTVL.

The chain couples TRBV4-3 to TRBJ2-7; TRBD2 matches 14 bases. With 4 bases clipped from V and 3 bases from J, the junction kept 2 bases outside the gene matches. The germline V gene encodes CDR1 LGHNA and CDR2 YSLEER. This CDR3 is 15 amino acids long. For the CDR3, the DNA is TGCGCCAGCAGCCGAGGGACTAGCGGGAGCTACGAGCAGTACTTC. It codes for CASSRGTSGSYEQYF.

This clonotype was seen only a few times. The J gene is TRBJ1-2, the V gene TRBV2; the D is unclear. Trimming took 6 bases from V and 8 from J, leaving 13 bases between them. Germline V lookup: CDR1 SNHLY, CDR2 FYNNEI. The CDR3 runs 12 residues. CDR3 in DNA: TGTGCCAGCAGCCGGAGCTATGAGGGCTACACCTTC. It codes for CASSRSYEGYTF. The full variable domain, its missing parts supplied by reference TRBV2 and TRBJ1-2, is EPEVTQTPSHQVTQMGQEVILRCVPISNHLYFYWYRQILGQKVEFLVSFYNNEISEKSEIFDDQFSVERPDGSNFTLKIRSTKLEDSAMYFCASSRSYEGYTFGSGTRLTVV.

This clonotype was observed a handful of times. V is TRBV7-9 and J is TRBJ1-4; D perhaps matches TRBD1 (5 bases). The CDR3 totals 14 residues. V was clipped by 4 bases and J by 5 bases, with 11 bases between them. In germline, CDR1 is SEHNR, CDR2 FQNEAQ (reference sequence). The CDR3: CASSSGRGNEKLFF. The CDR3 coding sequence is TGTGCCAGCAGCTCTGGACGGGGGAATGAAAAACTGTTTTTT. Combining the CDR3 with reference TRBV7-9 and TRBJ1-4 gives the whole variable domain DTGVSQNPRHKITKRGQNVTFRCDPISEHNRLYWYRQTLGQGPEFLTYFQNEAQLEKSRLLSDRFSAERPKGSFSTLEIQRTEQGDSAMYLCASSSGRGNEKLFFGSGTQLSVL.

The chain recombines TRBV15 with TRBJ1-5; D is undetermined. Germline assignment: CDR1 LNHNV and CDR2 YYDKDF (reference sequence). V was pared by 0 bases and J by 4 bases, with 16 bases between. The CDR3 runs to 17 residues. The CDR3 sequence: CATSRDSWGFENQPQHF. The CDR3 nucleotides read TGTGCCACCAGCAGAGATTCGTGGGGATTTGAAAATCAGCCCCAGCATTTT.

This clonotype came up a few times. The chain couples TRBV6-1 to TRBJ2-7, with 7 bases aligning to TRBD1. V gave up 2 bases and J gave up 2 bases; unmatched junction bases: 6. Germline-derived CDR1 and CDR2 are MNHNS and SASEGT. This CDR3 has 15 residues. The CDR3 here is CASSEMGQSPYEQYF. CDR3 nucleotides: TGTGCCAGCAGTGAAATGGGACAGAGCCCCTACGAGCAGTACTTC.

This clonotype came up many times. The chain carries TRBV7-2 and TRBJ2-5; 9 bases agree with TRBD2. V was clipped by 6 bases and J by 1 base; unmatched bases: 6. Germline V gene sequence: CDR1 SGHTA, CDR2 FQGNSA. This CDR3 has 15 amino acids. Here the CDR3 DNA reads TGTGCCAGCAGGGCCGGGACTAGCACCCAAGAGACCCAGTACTTC. Amino acid sequence: CASRAGTSTQETQYF.

CDR3 bases: TGTGCCAGCAGCCCGGACAGTCCCTCTTCCGCTGAAGCTTTCTTT. Residues: CASSPDSPSSAEAFF. V gene TRBV5-4 combines with J gene TRBJ1-1; possibly TRBD1 for D (6 bases). The ends were cut back, 4 bases at V and 6 bases at J, with 19 bases in the middle. There are 15 residues in the CDR3. In germline, CDR1 is SGHNT, CDR2 YYREEE (reference sequence).

This clonotype occurred many times. The chain combines TRBV19 with TRBJ2-2; D not certain. CDR3 length: 14 residues. Trimming shortened V by 6 bases and J by 3 bases, and 11 bases separated the two germline ends. In germline, CDR1 is LNHDA, CDR2 SQIVND (reference sequence). In DNA form, the CDR3 reads TGTGCCAGTAGGCCTAACTGGGACACCGGGGAGCTGTTTTTT. This gives the protein CASRPNWDTGELFF.

This clonotype appeared a few times. The V call is TRBV7-2, the J call TRBJ1-1; no firm D call. V shed 1 base and J shed 3 bases, with 15 bases lying between them. Germline CDR1 SGHTA, CDR2 FQGNSA. The CDR3 extends over 16 amino acids. In nucleotides, the CDR3 is TGTGCCAGCAGCTTAGTAGCGGAGAACCTGTACACTGAAGCTTTCTTT. Protein product: CASSLVAENLYTEAFF.

The chain joins TRBV20-1 to TRBJ2-2; tentatively, D is TRBD1 or TRBD2 (5 bases each). Trimming took 3 bases from V and 7 from J, leaving 12 bases between them. CDR3 length: 13 amino acids. Germline CDR1 and CDR2: DFQATT and SNEGSKA (reference sequence). The CDR3 coding sequence is TGCAGTGCTAGGACAGTGCGGGTCGGGGAGCTGTTTTTT. This sequence encodes CSARTVRVGELFF.

This chain joins TRBV2 and TRBJ2-7; the match to TRBD2 covers 10 bases. This CDR3 is 15 amino acids long. The germline V gene has CDR1 SNHLY and CDR2 FYNNEI. J was trimmed by 0 bases and V by 6 bases; bases with no gene match: 5. The CDR3 nucleotides read TGTGCCAGCAGGAAACTAGCGGGATCCTCCTACGAGCAGTACTTC. Amino acids: CASRKLAGSSYEQYF.

V gene TRBV5-8 combines with J gene TRBJ2-7; 8 nucleotides match TRBD1. V lost 4 bases and J lost 3; bases outside the gene matches: 9. CDR1 and CDR2 (germline): SGHTS, YDEGEE. This CDR3 contains 15 residues. This chain's CDR3 is CASSGAGTGHYEQYF. Here the CDR3 DNA reads TGTGCCAGCAGCGGCGCCGGGACAGGCCACTACGAGCAGTACTTC.

This clonotype showed up many times. The chain combines TRBV12-3 or TRBV12-4 with TRBJ2-5; no reliable D call. V was trimmed by 6 bases and J by 2 bases, leaving 7 bases between them. CDR3 size: 12 residues. In DNA, the CDR3 is TGTGCCAGCAGCCATTTACAAGAGACCCAGTACTTC. Its translation is CASSHLQETQYF.

The CDR3 spells CASSQGRDTGELFF. As DNA, the CDR3 is TGTGCCAGCAGTCAAGGGCGGGACACCGGGGAGCTGTTTTTT. The chain uses TRBV12-3 or TRBV12-4 and TRBJ2-2; possible D gene TRBD2, 5 bases. Trimming cost V 5 bases and J 3 bases, with 10 bases left between them. There are 14 residues in the CDR3.

The chain recombines TRBV10-3 with TRBJ2-5, with no clear D. This CDR3 spans 14 amino acids. The V and J ends lost 2 bases and 7 bases respectively, with 14 bases between them. Germline assignment: CDR1 ENHRY and CDR2 SYGVKD. The CDR3 region is CAISETRLGVTQYF. The CDR3 nucleotides are TGTGCCATCAGTGAGACGAGACTCGGAGTGACCCAGTACTTC.

This clonotype has a handful of counts. This chain uses TRBV27 with TRBJ2-1; D gene ambiguous. V shed 3 bases and J shed 8 bases, with 23 bases lying between them. Germline V lookup: CDR1 MNHEY, CDR2 SMNVEV (reference sequence). The CDR3 runs to 17 residues. DNA for the CDR3: TGTGCCAGCAGTTTGTACGCACGGTCCTTTCGGATCGATGAGCAGTTCTTC. It is translated as CASSLYARSFRIDEQFF.

J is TRBJ2-5 and V is TRBV15; 11 bases are a match to TRBD2. Trimming cost V 1 base and J 7 bases; bases outside gene matches: 5. This CDR3 has 15 residues. Germline assignment: CDR1 LNHNV and CDR2 YYDKDF (reference sequence). CDR3 DNA sequence: TGTGCCACCAGCAGAGCCGTTAGCGGGGGGGGGACCCAGTACTTC. It codes for CATSRAVSGGGTQYF.